The 2 T cell receptor beta chains listed next were all sequenced from one sample in a study of cytomegalovirus exposure and HLA in healthy donors. Data came from immunoSEQ multiplex PCR; TCRdb stores just in-frame clones and leaves some out. The sample carries 110,000 to 150,000 clones, about nine tenths recorded once. The sample consisted of PBMCs. Every receptor here comes from a man aged 18 to 29 in good health and CMV-seronegative.

This clone was seen only once. This chain uses TRBV6-6 with TRBJ2-7; no firm D call. Trimming left V 0 bases short and J 4 bases short, with 7 bases between. The germline V gene has CDR1 MNHNY and CDR2 SVGAGI (reference sequence). The CDR3 is 13 residues long. The CDR3 here is CASSYSWAYEQYF. CDR3 nucleotides: TGTGCCAGCAGTTACTCCTGGGCTTACGAGCAGTACTTC.

This clone has a handful of counts. V usage is TRBV30 and J usage is TRBJ2-2; 14 positions match TRBD2. The junction had 5 bases not matched to a gene; V was cut back by 3 bases and J by 2 bases. The CDR3 extends over 17 amino acids. Germline CDR1 reads GTSNPN; CDR2 reads SVGIG (reference sequence). The DNA for the CDR3 is TGTGCCTGGAGGGGACTAGCGGGAGTGGAAAACACCGGGGAGCTGTTTTTT. Translating gives CAWRGLAGVENTGELFF.